The 9 T cell receptor beta chains below were found in one sample sequenced in a study of cytomegalovirus exposure and HLA in healthy donors. A multiplex PCR was run with 60 Vbeta primers and 13 Jbeta primers. TCRdb's table, derived via immunoSEQ multiplex PCR, lists solely in-frame clones and lacks some. The sample lists about 150,000 clones; about 75% were seen once. Sequenced: PBMCs. Receptors originate from a man younger than 30 in good health and CMV-seropositive.

The CDR3 nucleotides read TGTGCCAGCAGTGAGGTCAGGGACTCTGGAAACACCATATATTTT. Residues: CASSEVRDSGNTIYF. The gene calls are TRBV25-1 and TRBJ1-3, with D possibly being TRBD1 (5 bases). V lost 3 bases and J lost 0, with 9 bases in between. Germline CDR1 MGHDK, CDR2 SYGVNS. This CDR3 comprises 15 residues.

This chain connects TRBV19 to TRBJ1-4; no clear D gene. CDR1 is LNHDA and CDR2 is SQIVND in the germline V gene (reference sequence). The CDR3 consists of 15 residues. The V end was cut by 5 bases, the J end by 0 bases, with 10 bases between. This CDR3 reads CASSLPSATNEKLFF. CDR3 nucleotides: TGTGCCAGTAGTCTACCATCCGCAACTAATGAAAAACTGTTTTTT.

J is TRBJ2-3 and V is TRBV2; 10 bases are shared with TRBD2. Germline values: CDR1 SNHLY, CDR2 FYNNEI. After removal of 4 bases from V and 8 bases from J, the junction contained 6 bases not matched to a gene. The CDR3 runs to 14 residues. Here the CDR3 reads CASSGLAGDLTQYF. CDR3 DNA: TGTGCCAGCAGTGGTCTAGCGGGAGATCTTACGCAGTATTTT.

The chain employs TRBV28 and TRBJ2-5, with 8 bases identical to TRBD2. The J call is in doubt because the DNA end fits TRBJ2-7 better. Germline V gene lookup returns CDR1 MDHEN and CDR2 SYDVKM. The CDR3 contains 12 residues. Here the CDR3 DNA reads TGTGCCAGCAGTCGGGGGGGCGGCGAGCAGTACTTC. Amino acids: CASSRGGGEQYF.

This clone was detected only a few times. The rearrangement links TRBV7-9 to TRBJ2-3; 8 bases match TRBD1. CDR1 is SEHNR and CDR2 is FQNEAQ in the germline V gene (reference sequence). The CDR3 covers 17 residues. J gave up 7 bases and V 5 bases, and 17 bases lay outside the gene matches. CDR3 sequence: CASSPKSGGGRENTQYF. The CDR3 bases are TGTGCCAGCAGCCCAAAATCAGGGGGCGGAAGGGAGAATACGCAGTATTTT.

The rearrangement links TRBV11-2 to TRBJ1-2; D not certain. Germline loops: CDR1 SGHAT, CDR2 FQNNGV. This CDR3 comprises 11 residues. The V gene lost 5 bases and the J gene lost 9 bases, with 10 bases spanning the gap. CDR3 nucleotides: TGTGCCAGCAGCCTACAGCGGAGCTACACCTTC. This encodes CASSLQRSYTF.

The rearrangement joins TRBV28 to TRBJ2-1; 8 bases are a match to TRBD2. J was trimmed by 1 base and V by 3 bases; bases with no gene match: 8. This CDR3 is 17 amino acids long. Germline values: CDR1 MDHEN, CDR2 SYDVKM. CDR3 in amino acids: CASSFQWREVSYNEQFF. The CDR3 DNA sequence: TGTGCCAGCAGTTTTCAGTGGCGGGAGGTTTCCTACAATGAGCAGTTCTTC.

This clone was counted a single time. The rearrangement joins TRBV6-5 to TRBJ2-1, with 11 positions matching TRBD1. Germline V lookup: CDR1 MNHEY, CDR2 SVGAGI. This CDR3 spans 15 amino acids. Trimming at V came to 2 bases and at J to 3 bases, leaving 0 bases not matched to a gene. The DNA of the CDR3 is TGTGCCAGCAGTTACGGGACAGGGGGCTACAATGAGCAGTTCTTC. Residues: CASSYGTGGYNEQFF.

This clone came up once. V is TRBV19 and J is TRBJ2-5, with a weak D call TRBD1 (6 bases). V was clipped by 1 base and J by 3 bases, with 12 bases between them. Germline V lookup: CDR1 LNHDA, CDR2 SQIVND (reference sequence). This CDR3 comprises 15 residues. CDR3 DNA sequence: TGTGCCAGTAGTATAGGAGGGACAAGTAAAGAGACCCAGTACTTC. Residues: CASSIGGTSKETQYF.